The 21 T cell receptor beta chains presented below share a single source sample, sequenced in a study of regulatory T cells in long-lasting Graves disease (dated by TCRdb to the early 2020s). Library preparation employed multiplex PCR. The sample was run on an Illumina HiSeq 4000. CDR3 regions were amplified by Arm-PCR with iRepertoire HTBI primers to construct TCR beta libraries. Clones were called with MiXCR by TCRdb after fastp trimmed the public reads at Q25, and only in-frame beta chains were retained. Records with the same CDR3 protein are collapsed into one entry carrying the most frequent genes and DNA. A total of approximately 470,000 distinct CDR3 sequences appear in this sample, less than 25% of them only once. The biggest ten clones account for under 9% of the sample. The time point label here, explained by the study, means: persistent/refractory GD, antithyroid drugs over 5 years with positive TRAb. For both TCR sequencing and RNA sequencing, RNA was extracted from PBMCs in TRIzol.

Sequenced material: peripheral blood mononuclear cells (PBMCs), taken when the disease was refractory, from a patient treated with antithyroid drugs. The receptors come from a female donor with Graves disease.

This clonotype appeared many times. The chain links TRBV7-2 to TRBJ2-5, with D possibly being TRBD1 (5 bases). CDR1 is SGHTA and CDR2 is FQGNSA in the germline V gene. This CDR3 has 15 residues. Trimming took off 5 bases at V and 2 bases at J, with 15 bases between the two ends. CDR3 protein: CASSGAQVEQETQYF. CDR3 DNA: TGTGCCAGCAGCGGGGCGCAGGTTGAGCAAGAGACCCAGTACTTC.

This clonotype was observed many times. The genes are TRBV20-1 and TRBJ2-7; TRBD2 is a possible D gene (6 bases). Looked up from germline, CDR1 is DFQATT and CDR2 is SNEGSKA (reference sequence). CDR3 size: 13 residues. The V end lost 1 base, the J end lost 4 bases, and 11 bases lay between the germline ends. The CDR3 reads CSARGPGGYEQYF. CDR3 nucleotides: TGCAGTGCTAGAGGGCCCGGAGGGTACGAGCAGTACTTC.

In its sample, this clonotype was seen many times. This chain joins TRBV6-5 and TRBJ2-5; 7 nucleotides match TRBD2. V lost 3 bases to trimming and J lost 0 bases; unmatched junction nucleotides: 13. The CDR3 has 18 residues. CDR1 and CDR2 from the germline V gene are MNHEY and SVGAGI. In DNA, the CDR3 is TGTGCCAGCAGTTATCCGCCGTCGGGCGGGAGTCACCAAGAGACCCAGTACTTC. Translating gives CASSYPPSGGSHQETQYF.

This rearrangement joins TRBV28 to TRBJ2-1; no clear D. The CDR3 is 12 amino acids. V lost 3 bases and J lost 7, with 7 bases in between. Germline CDR1 reads MDHEN; CDR2 reads SYDVKM. The CDR3 here is CASSFQWNEQFF. The CDR3 DNA is TGTGCCAGCAGTTTTCAATGGAATGAGCAGTTCTTC.

In this sample, this clonotype turned up many times. The rearrangement joins TRBV9 to TRBJ2-5; TRBD2 agrees at 11 bases. The CDR3 contains 17 residues. The germline V gene has CDR1 SGDLS and CDR2 YYNGEE. Germline trimming cut 4 bases from V and 2 bases from J; bases unmatched to any gene: 10. The CDR3 DNA reads TGTGCCAGCAGCTCCACGACTAGCGGGGCCACACAAGAGACCCAGTACTTC. This gives the protein CASSSTTSGATQETQYF.

This clonotype was counted at least ten times. The chain combines TRBV28 with TRBJ2-6; 8 bases fit TRBD1. This CDR3 contains 18 residues. Germline V CDR1 and CDR2: MDHEN, SYDVKM. Unmatched junction bases numbered 8, after V lost 4 bases and J lost 0 bases. The chain's CDR3 is CASSSPGQDPSGANVLTF. The CDR3 nucleotides are TGTGCCAGCAGTTCGCCGGGACAGGACCCCTCTGGGGCCAACGTCCTGACTTTC. Full variable domain (remainder filled in from reference TRBV28 and TRBJ2-6): DVKVTQSSRYLVKRTGEKVFLECVQDMDHENMFWYRQDPGLGLRLIYFSYDVKMKEKGDIPEGYSVSREKKERFSLILESASTNQTSMYLCASSSPGQDPSGANVLTFGAGSRLTVL.

The chain uses TRBV28 and TRBJ1-5; D may be TRBD1 (5 bases). In germline, CDR1 is MDHEN, CDR2 SYDVKM. This CDR3 region has 13 residues. Deletions cut 3 bases from V and 7 bases from J, with 10 bases between. The CDR3 DNA is TGTGCCAGCAGTTTCGGGTACAGGCAGCCCCAGCATTTT. Its translation: CASSFGYRQPQHF.

V usage is TRBV29-1 and J usage is TRBJ2-2; 12 nucleotides match TRBD1. J was trimmed by 9 bases and V by 4 bases; bases with no gene match: 9. The CDR3 sequence is 15 residues long. Germline V gene sequence: CDR1 SQVTM, CDR2 ANQGSEA. CDR3 sequence reads: CSVGLRDRGQWELFF. In DNA, the CDR3 is TGCAGCGTTGGACTTCGGGACAGGGGGCAGTGGGAGCTGTTTTTT.

The chain joins TRBV6-2 or TRBV6-3 to TRBJ1-1; D is uncertain. The germline gives CDR1 MNHEY, CDR2 SVGEGT. V was cut by 0 bases and J by 4 bases, with 12 bases left in between. The CDR3 runs to 15 residues. The CDR3 reads CASSYSRLTGTEAFF. The CDR3 nucleotides read TGTGCCAGCAGTTACTCGAGGTTAACGGGCACTGAAGCTTTCTTT.

A few counts support this clonotype. This chain connects TRBV5-1 to TRBJ1-5; D gene unclear. Per the germline V gene, CDR1 is SGHRS and CDR2 is YFSETQ. The CDR3 consists of 14 residues. Trimming took off 0 bases at V and 6 bases at J, with 10 bases between the two ends. In nucleotides, the CDR3 is TGCGCCAGCAGCTTGGGTTCCGGGCTTCAGCCCCAGCATTTT. Its protein is CASSLGSGLQPQHF. Together with reference TRBV5-1 and TRBJ1-5, the CDR3 gives the full variable domain: KAGVTQTPRYLIKTRGQQVTLSCSPISGHRSVSWYQQTPGQGLQFLFEYFSETQRNKGNFPGRFSGRQFSNSRSEMNVSTLELGDSALYLCASSLGSGLQPQHFGDGTRLSIL.

This sequence joins TRBV7-9 and TRBJ2-1; the match to TRBD2 covers 8 bases. Looked up from germline, CDR1 is SEHNR and CDR2 is FQNEAQ (reference sequence). CDR3 length: 16 residues. Trimming at V came to 5 bases and at J to 7 bases, leaving 13 bases not matched to a gene. This CDR3 reads CASSPSGLGSDNEQFF. In nucleotides, the CDR3 is TGTGCCAGCAGCCCCTCGGGACTAGGGAGCGATAATGAGCAGTTCTTC.

The chain joins TRBV5-6 to TRBJ2-7, with a tentative D call TRBD2 (5 bases). The CDR3 extends over 14 amino acids. With 1 base removed from V and 5 bases from J, the gap between germline ends came to 13 bases. In germline, CDR1 is SGHDT, CDR2 YYEEEE. CDR3 amino acids: CASSLSGNSDEQYF. Written as DNA, the CDR3 is TGTGCCAGCAGCTTGTCGGGAAATAGCGACGAGCAGTACTTC.

Worth noting for this clonotype: A much larger clone differs from this one at a single base, so this may be a read error. The chain uses TRBV2 and TRBJ2-7; tentative D call: TRBD1 (6 bases). The CDR3 loop spans 15 amino acids. In germline, CDR1 is SNHLY, CDR2 FYNNEI. CDR3 residues: CASSEANRARYEQCF. The CDR3, as DNA: TGTGCCAGCAGTGAAGCGAACAGGGCAAGATACGAGCAGTGCTTC.

This clonotype was found a few times. The CDR3 spells CASKRDRGPNSPLHF. For the CDR3, the DNA is TGCGCCAGCAAGAGGGACAGGGGACCAAATTCACCCCTCCACTTT. The V call is TRBV5-1, the J call TRBJ1-6, with 10 bases matching TRBD1. Trimming at V came to 6 bases and at J to 7 bases, leaving 7 bases not matched to a gene. Germline V gene sequence: CDR1 SGHRS, CDR2 YFSETQ. The CDR3 covers 15 residues.

This clonotype was seen at least ten times. DNA of the CDR3: TGTGCCAGCAGTTTCAGACAGGGGGGGTACACCGGGGAGCTGTTTTTT. It is translated as CASSFRQGGYTGELFF. The V call is TRBV27, the J call TRBJ2-2; 9 bases align to TRBD1. The J segment lost 3 bases and the V segment lost 3 bases, leaving 5 bases of the junction unmatched. The germline V gene has CDR1 MNHEY and CDR2 SMNVEV (reference sequence). This CDR3 has 16 residues.

The CDR3 sequence: CSVNRATGELFF. CDR3 nucleotide sequence: TGCAGCGTTAACAGGGCCACCGGGGAGCTGTTTTTT. The rearrangement links TRBV29-1 to TRBJ2-2, with D possibly TRBD1 on 6 matching bases. This CDR3 is built from 12 residues. Germline values: CDR1 SQVTM, CDR2 ANQGSEA. Trimming shortened V by 5 bases and J by 4 bases, and 8 bases separated the two germline ends.

CDR3 nucleotides: TGTGCCAGCACCAAGGGGGAGGGGTCTTCACCCCTCCACTTT. Its translation is CASTKGEGSSPLHF. The J gene is TRBJ1-6, the V gene TRBV7-8, with D tentatively TRBD1 (6 bases). The CDR3 extends over 14 amino acids. The V gene's germline CDR1 is SGHVS and CDR2 FQNEAQ. Trimming shortened V by 7 bases and J by 9 bases, and 16 bases separated the two germline ends.

This clonotype has at least ten counts. The chain uses TRBV28 and TRBJ2-1; D call uncertain. V lost 5 bases and J lost 2, with 4 bases in between. The CDR3 has 12 residues. CDR1 is MDHEN, CDR2 SYDVKM, per germline. The CDR3 spells CASSPTYNEQFF. CDR3 coding DNA: TGTGCCAGCAGTCCAACCTACAATGAGCAGTTCTTC.

About this clonotype: This clone may be a read error of a much larger clone one base away. The chain links TRBV29-1 to TRBJ1-4, with TRBD1 as a possible D gene (6 bases). CDR1 SQVTM and CDR2 ANQGSEA come from the germline V gene. The length of the CDR3 is 13 residues. The CDR3 nucleotides read TGCAGCGCAGTACAGGGCACTAATGAAAAACCGTTTTTT. This sequence encodes CSAVQGTNEKPFF.

This clonotype was found many times. The chain employs TRBV20-1 and TRBJ2-5; tentatively, D is TRBD1 (6 bases). The CDR3 has 14 amino acids. V was trimmed by 6 bases and J by 3 bases, leaving 17 bases between them. From germline, CDR1 is DFQATT and CDR2 SNEGSKA (reference sequence). CDR3 loop: CSAALSTGKETQYF. The CDR3 region has the DNA TGCAGTGCCGCTTTATCTACAGGGAAAGAGACCCAGTACTTC.

This clonotype was seen a few times. The V and J genes are TRBV5-8 and TRBJ2-7; 10 bases are a match to TRBD2. Germline CDR1 SGHTS, CDR2 YDEGEE. The CDR3 is made up of 17 amino acids. V trimming: 4 bases; J trimming: 3 bases; junction bases outside the gene matches: 13. The CDR3 here is CASSMSVPLAGVYEQYF. The CDR3, as DNA: TGTGCCAGCAGCATGTCAGTTCCTCTAGCGGGAGTCTACGAGCAGTACTTC.